The subject of this entry is one T cell receptor (beta chain). The sample originates from a study of cytomegalovirus exposure and HLA in healthy donors. PCR involved 60 Vbeta and 13 Jbeta primers. The assay was immunoSEQ multiplex PCR, and TCRdb's table has in-frame clones only and misses some. In all, the sample yields under 200,000 clones. Germline assignment: CDR1 SQVTM and CDR2 ANQGSEA. The CDR3 covers 15 residues. V was cut by 6 bases and J by 2 bases, with 19 bases left in between. The TCR comes from a man aged 25-45 years in good health and CMV-seronegative. The sequencing sample was made of PBMCs. The gene calls are TRBV29-1 and TRBJ2-5; the D gene is possibly TRBD1 (5 bases). CDR3 loop: CSVIFEAGPQETQYF. CDR3 DNA: TGCAGCGTGATTTTTGAGGCAGGGCCTCAAGAGACCCAGTACTTC.